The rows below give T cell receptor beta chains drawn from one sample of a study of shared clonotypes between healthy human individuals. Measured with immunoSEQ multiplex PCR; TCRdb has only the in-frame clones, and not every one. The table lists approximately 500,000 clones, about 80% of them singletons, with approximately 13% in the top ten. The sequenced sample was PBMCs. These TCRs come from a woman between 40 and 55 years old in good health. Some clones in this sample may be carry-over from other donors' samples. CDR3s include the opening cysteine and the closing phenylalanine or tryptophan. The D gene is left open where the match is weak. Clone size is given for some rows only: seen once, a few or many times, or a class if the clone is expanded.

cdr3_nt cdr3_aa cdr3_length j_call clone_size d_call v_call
TGTGCCATCCAAGGGACTAGCCCCTTAGCGAGCGAGCAGTACTTC CAIQGTSPLASEQYF 15 TRBJ2-7 NA TRBD2 TRBV10-3
TGCGCCAGCAGCTTGGGACAGGGGTTGGACACCGGGGAGCTGTTTTTT CASSLGQGLDTGELFF 16 TRBJ2-2 NA TRBD1 TRBV5-1
TGTGCCTTGTGTCCCCGGGGTTGGACCTACGAGCAGTACTTC CALCPRGWTYEQYF 14 TRBJ2-7 once NA TRBV30
TGTGCCTGGAGTGATTGGACAGGGGGACGCGGGGAGCTGTTTTTT CAWSDWTGGRGELFF 15 TRBJ2-2 NA TRBD1 TRBV30
TGTGCCAGTAGTATTCCGGGGACAGGGGAAAACTCCTACGAGCAGTACTTC CASSIPGTGENSYEQYF 17 TRBJ2-7 NA TRBD1 TRBV19
TGTGCCAGCAGTTTATGGTCTAATGAAAAACTGTTTTTT CASSLWSNEKLFF 13 TRBJ1-4 NA NA TRBV27
TGTGCCAGCAGCTTAACACGTCCGGGGTTTGGCTACACCTTC CASSLTRPGFGYTF 14 TRBJ1-2 NA NA TRBV7-2
TGTGCCAGCAGCTTAGGGGAGGAGACCATATATTTT CASSLGEETIYF 12 TRBJ1-3 NA NA TRBV11-3
TGCGCCAGCAGCTTGGAACAGTCTGGGGCCAACGTCCTGACTTTC CASSLEQSGANVLTF 15 TRBJ2-6 NA NA TRBV5-1
TGTGCCAGCAGTTTATTGGGACAGGGGCAAGAGACCCAGTACTTC CASSLLGQGQETQYF 15 TRBJ2-5 NA TRBD1 TRBV28
TGTGCCAGCACCTCAGGGGGTTTTGGCTCCTACGAGCAGTACTTC CASTSGGFGSYEQYF 15 TRBJ2-7 NA TRBD1 TRBV28
TGTGCCAGCAGCTTGGCCGGGGAGGGCTTGGCTGAAGCTTTCTTT CASSLAGEGLAEAFF 15 TRBJ1-1 NA NA TRBV5-5
TGTGCCAGCAGCTTGGGAGAGGCAGCCTATGGCTACACCTTC CASSLGEAAYGYTF 14 TRBJ1-2 NA NA TRBV5-6
TGTGCCAGCAGTTCACATGGGACGGCCTATGGCTACACCTTC CASSSHGTAYGYTF 14 TRBJ1-2 NA NA TRBV28
TGTGCCAGCATTGATACAGGGTGGAAACTGTTTTTT CASIDTGWKLFF 12 TRBJ1-4 NA NA TRBV28
TGTGCCAGCGGCCCTGGGGGCCAGCCCCAGCATTTT CASGPGGQPQHF 12 TRBJ1-5 NA NA TRBV7-2
TGTGCCAGCAGGGACGGGAGTTTGTGGGGTGAGCAGTTCTTC CASRDGSLWGEQFF 14 TRBJ2-1 NA NA TRBV6-1
TGTGCCAGCAGTTACGGCCTAGCGGGGAAAGAGACCCAGTACTTC CASSYGLAGKETQYF 15 TRBJ2-5 once TRBD2 TRBV6-5
TGTGCCAGCTCACCCGGGACTAGCGGGAGTCAAGAGACCCAGTACTTC CASSPGTSGSQETQYF 16 TRBJ2-5 once TRBD2 TRBV18
TGTGCCAGCAGCTTAGAACCCGGGACAGGGCGCAACGAGCAGTACTTC CASSLEPGTGRNEQYF 16 TRBJ2-7 NA TRBD1 TRBV7-2
TGCAGCGTTCAGCGGACAGGGGGCGAGCAGTACTTC CSVQRTGGEQYF 12 TRBJ2-7 NA TRBD1 TRBV29-1
TGTGCCAGCAGCCACGAGTACACCGGGGAGCTGTTTTTT CASSHEYTGELFF 13 TRBJ2-2 few NA TRBV6-5
TGTGCCAGCAGGGGAGGGAACAGGGCCCAAGAGACCCAGTACTTC CASRGGNRAQETQYF 15 TRBJ2-5 NA NA TRBV6-6
TGTGCCAGCAGGCTTGACAGAAGAACTGAAGCTTTCTTT CASRLDRRTEAFF 13 TRBJ1-1 NA NA TRBV7-2
TGCGCCAGCAGCCTATTATACGAACAAGGAGCTTTCTTT CASSLLYEQGAFF 13 TRBJ1-1 NA NA TRBV5-1
TGTGCCAGCAGCTTGTTACAAAACCCAAACAATGAGCAGTTCTTC CASSLLQNPNNEQFF 15 TRBJ2-1 NA NA TRBV5-5
TGTGCCACCAGCAGGAGACAGAGCTCTGGAAACACCATATATTTT CATSRRQSSGNTIYF 15 TRBJ1-3 NA NA TRBV15
TGTGCCAGCAACAAAGATAGCACAGATACGCAGTATTTT CASNKDSTDTQYF 13 TRBJ2-3 NA NA TRBV2
TGTGCCAGCTCAGTGGACAGGCCGAGATCCCCCCCCCTTAGCAATGAGCAGTTCTTC CASSVDRPRSPPLSNEQFF 19 TRBJ2-1 NA TRBD1 TRBV18
TGTGCCAGCTCACCGACTAGCGGGAGTTACACCGGGGAGCTGTTTTTT CASSPTSGSYTGELFF 16 TRBJ2-2 NA TRBD2 TRBV18
TGTGCCATCAGTAACGTTGCGGGTCGCACAGATACGCAGTATTTT CAISNVAGRTDTQYF 15 TRBJ2-3 NA NA TRBV10-3
TGTGCCAGCAGCCAAGAGACAGGTGGTGGCTACACCTTC CASSQETGGGYTF 13 TRBJ1-2 NA NA TRBV4-2
TGCGCCAGCAGTGAGAGCGGGAGAGGGACCTACGAGCAGTACTTC CASSESGRGTYEQYF 15 TRBJ2-7 NA TRBD2 TRBV10-2
TGCGCCAGCAGCCTTGATACAGGTGCGGAGCAGTTCTTC CASSLDTGAEQFF 13 TRBJ2-1 NA NA TRBV5-1
TGTGCCAGCTCACCACGCCTGACTAGCGATCACAATGAGCAGTTCTTC CASSPRLTSDHNEQFF 16 TRBJ2-1 NA TRBD2 TRBV18
TGTGCCAGCAGTGTTCGCGGTGGTAGCGGCTTTAGCTCCTACAATGAGCAGTTCTTC CASSVRGGSGFSSYNEQFF 19 TRBJ2-1 NA NA TRBV27
TGTGCCAGCAGTCAAACAGGGGTCGACTATGGCTACACCTTC CASSQTGVDYGYTF 14 TRBJ1-2 NA TRBD1 TRBV28
TGTGCCAGCAGCCAAGAAGGTAAAGGGGGGGAACTATACAATGAGCAGTTCTTC CASSQEGKGGELYNEQFF 18 TRBJ2-1 NA NA TRBV4-2
TGTGCCAGCACCCTAATCGGGGCAGGGGCGGGAGAAAAACTGTTTTTT CASTLIGAGAGEKLFF 16 TRBJ1-4 NA NA TRBV7-9
TGTGCCAGCATATCCTATCCGGAGGACACTGAAGCTTTCTTT CASISYPEDTEAFF 14 TRBJ1-1 NA NA TRBV10-3
TGCGCCAGCAGCTTGGCAGGGGTCATCTACGAGCAGTACTTC CASSLAGVIYEQYF 14 TRBJ2-7 NA NA TRBV5-1
TGCAGCGTTGGCAGGACAGGGATCACAGATACGCAGTATTTT CSVGRTGITDTQYF 14 TRBJ2-3 NA TRBD1 TRBV29-1
TGTGCCAGCAGCCGAACCCCCTACGAGCAGTACTTC CASSRTPYEQYF 12 TRBJ2-7 many NA TRBV11-2